The 2 T cell receptor beta chains reported below all come from one sample, sequenced in a study of somatic mutations in cytotoxic T cells in rheumatoid arthritis. Libraries were prepared by immunoSEQ multiplex PCR; TCRdb keeps only in-frame clonotypes and omits some of them. There are just under 20,000 clones in the sample; over 75% occur only once, and roughly a tenth lies in the top ten. The sample was CD8+ T cells sorted from blood. Source of these receptors: a woman aged 50 to 60 in good health.

The CDR3 here is CASSLGSYSNQPQHF. The CDR3, as DNA: TGTGCCAGCAGTTTAGGCTCGTATAGCAATCAGCCCCAGCATTTT. This chain joins TRBV27 and TRBJ1-5; D remains ambiguous. This CDR3 has 15 residues. The germline V gene encodes CDR1 MNHEY and CDR2 SMNVEV (reference sequence). V gave up 2 bases and J gave up 0 bases, with 8 bases separating them.

The genes are TRBV5-6 and TRBJ2-5; TRBD1 might be the D (5 bases). V shed 0 bases and J shed 4 bases, with 10 bases lying between them. Looked up from germline, CDR1 is SGHDT and CDR2 is YYEEEE. The CDR3 has 14 residues. CDR3 sequence reads: CASSLEGLGETQYF. In nucleotides, the CDR3 is TGTGCCAGCAGCTTGGAGGGGTTAGGAGAGACCCAGTACTTC. The full variable domain, with the rest looked up from reference TRBV5-6 and TRBJ2-5, is DAGVTQSPTHLIKTRGQQVTLRCSPKSGHDTVSWYQQALGQGPQFIFQYYEEEERQRGNFPDRFSGHQFPNYSSELNVNALLLGDSALYLCASSLEGLGETQYFGPGTRLLVL.